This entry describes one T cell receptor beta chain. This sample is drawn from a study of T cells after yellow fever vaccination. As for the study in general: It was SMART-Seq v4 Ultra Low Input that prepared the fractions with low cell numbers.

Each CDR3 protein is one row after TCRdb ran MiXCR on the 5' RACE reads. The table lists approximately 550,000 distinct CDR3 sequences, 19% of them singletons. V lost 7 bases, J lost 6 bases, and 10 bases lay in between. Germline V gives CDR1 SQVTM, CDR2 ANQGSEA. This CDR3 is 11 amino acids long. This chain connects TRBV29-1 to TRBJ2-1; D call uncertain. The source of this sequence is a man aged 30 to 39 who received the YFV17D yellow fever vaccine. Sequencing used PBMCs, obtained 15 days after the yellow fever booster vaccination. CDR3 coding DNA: TGCAGCGGGAGAGACCCCAATGAGCAGTTCTTC. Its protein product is CSGRDPNEQFF.